Described below is a single T cell receptor (beta chain) sequence and its context. Its antigen is currently unknown. This sample is part of a study of cytomegalovirus exposure and HLA in healthy donors. Whole-study results and caveats: Cytomegalovirus-associated status was assigned to about 150 TCR beta chains. Rare sequences made up most TCRs, while some public TCRs were found in many donors. Within the 120 or so validation repertoires, first-cohort TCR clusters tended to co-occur, according to a later analysis. A few of the chains that were CMV-associated were confirmed in vitro to be specific for CMV antigens.

In germline, CDR1 is MNHNY, CDR2 SVGAGI (reference sequence). This CDR3 spans 15 amino acids. V was trimmed by 6 bases and J by 6 bases, leaving 18 bases between them. Generated by immunoSEQ multiplex PCR, the TCRdb table keeps only in-frame clones and is missing some. The top ten clones hold 0.65% to 0.85% of a sample with more than 250,000 clones, just over 85% of them seen once. Sample: PBMCs. The receptor comes from a woman between 18 and 29 years old in good health and CMV-seronegative. The chain recombines TRBV6-6 with TRBJ1-5; D ambiguous. The CDR3 nucleotides are TGTGCCAGCAGCCTCTTATACCGTTCAGGTCAGCCCCAGCATTTT. Its protein product is CASSLLYRSGQPQHF.